Each of the 5 T cell receptor beta chains below was sequenced from the same sample in a study of blood T cells in healthy people across ages (dated by TCRdb to the mid-2010s). Libraries were prepared through 5' RACE. Sequencing was performed on an Illumina HiSeq 2500. A second about 7 to 11 cycle PCR used a sample-barcoded 5' primer and a J-beta primer mix. The public reads were reanalyzed by TCRdb: fastp trimming at Q25, MiXCR alignment, in-frame beta chains only. Rows are combined by CDR3 protein, so each entry shows the most common genes and DNA. The table for this sample lists about 1.8 million distinct CDR3 sequences; roughly 49% of them were counted only once. 2% to 2.5% of the sample is held by the ten biggest clonotypes. Specimen: blood. These receptors were taken from a middle-aged woman in good health.

This sequence joins TRBV15 and TRBJ2-5; tentative D call: TRBD1 (6 bases). V was shortened by 1 base and J by 5 bases, with 17 bases between the two germline ends. Germline assignment: CDR1 LNHNV and CDR2 YYDKDF (reference sequence). The CDR3 runs 16 residues. Here the CDR3 reads CATSRASDRFRETQYF. The CDR3 DNA sequence: TGTGCCACCAGCAGAGCGTCAGACAGGTTTCGGGAGACCCAGTACTTC.

The V and J genes are TRBV3-1 and TRBJ2-7; TRBD1 aligns across 10 bases. The CDR3 has 15 residues. Germline CDR1 and CDR2: LGHDT and YNNKEL (reference sequence). With 3 bases clipped from V and 3 bases from J, the junction kept 5 bases outside the gene matches. The chain's CDR3 is CASSHRTGGNYEQYF. CDR3 nucleotide sequence: TGTGCCAGCAGCCACCGGACAGGGGGTAACTACGAGCAGTACTTC.

The chain uses TRBV2 and TRBJ1-6, with D hard to call. Trimming cost V 4 bases and J 18 bases, with 10 bases left between them. Germline CDR1 SNHLY, CDR2 FYNNEI. The CDR3 loop spans 10 amino acids. The DNA for the CDR3 is TGTGCCAGCAGTGGGGCAAAAGACCACTTT. Translation: CASSGAKDHF. The whole variable domain, remainder taken from reference TRBV2 and TRBJ1-6, is EPEVTQTPSHQVTQMGQEVILRCVPISNHLYFYWYRQILGQKVEFLVSFYNNEISEKSEIFDDQFSVERPDGSNFTLKIRSTKLEDSAMYFCASSGAKDHFGNGTRLTVT.

The chain joins TRBV7-2 to TRBJ2-3; 8 bases match TRBD2. Germline CDR1 and CDR2: SGHTA and FQGNSA. The CDR3 contains 14 residues. V gave up 5 bases and J gave up 8 bases; unmatched junction bases: 9. The CDR3 protein is CASSLRAGALTQYF. In DNA, the CDR3 is TGTGCCAGCAGCCTACGAGCGGGGGCGCTTACGCAGTATTTT.

CDR3 sequence reads: CSPRGSMNTEAFF. CDR3 DNA sequence: TGCAGTCCGAGGGGGAGCATGAACACTGAAGCTTTCTTT. V usage is TRBV20-1 and J usage is TRBJ1-1; TRBD1 might be the D (6 bases). CDR1 is DFQATT and CDR2 is SNEGSKA in the germline V gene (reference sequence). V was clipped by 8 bases and J by 0 bases, with 13 bases between them. CDR3 length: 13 residues.